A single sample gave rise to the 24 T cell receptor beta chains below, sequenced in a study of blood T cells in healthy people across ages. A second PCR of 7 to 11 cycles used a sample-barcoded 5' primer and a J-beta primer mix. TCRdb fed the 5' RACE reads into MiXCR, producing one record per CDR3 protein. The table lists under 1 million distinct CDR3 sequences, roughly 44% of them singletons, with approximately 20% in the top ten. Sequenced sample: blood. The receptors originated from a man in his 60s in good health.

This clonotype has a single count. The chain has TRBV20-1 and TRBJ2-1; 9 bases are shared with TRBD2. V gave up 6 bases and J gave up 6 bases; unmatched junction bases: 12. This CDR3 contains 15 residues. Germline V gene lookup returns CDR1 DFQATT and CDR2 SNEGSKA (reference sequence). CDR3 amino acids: CSAPARTSGSNEQFF. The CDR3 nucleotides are TGCAGTGCCCCGGCCCGCACTAGCGGGTCCAATGAGCAGTTCTTC.

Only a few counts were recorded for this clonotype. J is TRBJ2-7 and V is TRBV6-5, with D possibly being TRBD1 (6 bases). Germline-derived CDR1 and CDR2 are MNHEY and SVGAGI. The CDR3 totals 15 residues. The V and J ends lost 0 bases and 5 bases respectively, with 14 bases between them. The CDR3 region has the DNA TGTGCCAGCAGTTACTCGTCAGGGGCCAGCGACGAGCAGTACTTC. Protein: CASSYSSGASDEQYF.

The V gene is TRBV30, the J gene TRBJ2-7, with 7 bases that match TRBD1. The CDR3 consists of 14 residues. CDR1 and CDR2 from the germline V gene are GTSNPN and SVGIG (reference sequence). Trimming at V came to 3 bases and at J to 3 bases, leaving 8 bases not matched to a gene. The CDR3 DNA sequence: TGTGCCTGGAGAAGAGGGACAGAACTCTACGAGCAGTACTTC. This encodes CAWRRGTELYEQYF. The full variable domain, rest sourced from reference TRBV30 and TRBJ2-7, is SQTIHQWPATLVQPVGSPLSLECTVEGTSNPNLYWYRQAAGRGLQLLFYSVGIGQISSEVPQNLSASRPQDRQFILSSKKLLLSDSGFYLCAWRRGTELYEQYFGPGTRLTVT.

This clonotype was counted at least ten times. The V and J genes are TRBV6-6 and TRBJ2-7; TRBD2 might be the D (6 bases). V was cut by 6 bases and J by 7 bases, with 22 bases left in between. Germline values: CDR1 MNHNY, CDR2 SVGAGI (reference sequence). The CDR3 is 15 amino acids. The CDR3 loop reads CASSFPGTQAQEQYF. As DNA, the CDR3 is TGTGCCAGCAGCTTCCCCGGGACTCAAGCCCAAGAGCAGTACTTC.

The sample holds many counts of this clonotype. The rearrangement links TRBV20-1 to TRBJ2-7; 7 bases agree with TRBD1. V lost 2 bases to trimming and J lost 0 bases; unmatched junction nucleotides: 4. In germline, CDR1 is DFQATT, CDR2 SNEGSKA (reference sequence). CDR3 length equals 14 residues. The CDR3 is CSARRTGISYEQYF. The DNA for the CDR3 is TGCAGTGCTAGAAGGACAGGCATCTCCTACGAGCAGTACTTC.

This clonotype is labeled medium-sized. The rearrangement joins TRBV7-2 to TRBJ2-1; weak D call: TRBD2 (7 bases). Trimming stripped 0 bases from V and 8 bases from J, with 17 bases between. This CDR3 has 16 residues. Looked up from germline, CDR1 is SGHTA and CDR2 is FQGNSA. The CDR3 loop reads CASSLAGGGGGDEQFF. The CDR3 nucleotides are TGTGCCAGCAGCTTAGCCGGCGGGGGCGGGGGTGATGAGCAGTTCTTC.

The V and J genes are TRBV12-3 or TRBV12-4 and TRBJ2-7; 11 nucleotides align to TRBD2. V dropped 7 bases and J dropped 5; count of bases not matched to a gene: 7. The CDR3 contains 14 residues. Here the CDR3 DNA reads TGTGCCAGCAAAACTAGCGGGGGTGTTCACGAGCAGTACTTC. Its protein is CASKTSGGVHEQYF.

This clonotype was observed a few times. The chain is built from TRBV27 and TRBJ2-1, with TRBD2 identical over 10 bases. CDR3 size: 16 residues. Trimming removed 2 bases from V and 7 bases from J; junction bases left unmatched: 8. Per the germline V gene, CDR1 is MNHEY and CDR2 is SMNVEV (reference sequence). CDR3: CASSLRLAGAQNEQFF. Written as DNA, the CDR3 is TGTGCCAGCAGTTTACGGCTAGCGGGGGCCCAAAATGAGCAGTTCTTC.

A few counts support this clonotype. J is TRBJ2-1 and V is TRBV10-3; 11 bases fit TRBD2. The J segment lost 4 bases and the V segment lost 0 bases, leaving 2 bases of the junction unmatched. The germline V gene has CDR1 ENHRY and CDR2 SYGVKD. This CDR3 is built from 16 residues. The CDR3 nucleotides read TGTGCCATCAGTGAGTCGGGGACTAGCGGTTACAATGAGCAGTTCTTC. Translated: CAISESGTSGYNEQFF.

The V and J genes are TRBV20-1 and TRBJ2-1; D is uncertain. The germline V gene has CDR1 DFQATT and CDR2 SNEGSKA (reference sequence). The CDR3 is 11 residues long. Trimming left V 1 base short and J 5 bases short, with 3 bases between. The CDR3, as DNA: TGCAGTGCTAGAGTAAACAATGAGCAGTTCTTC. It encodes CSARVNNEQFF.

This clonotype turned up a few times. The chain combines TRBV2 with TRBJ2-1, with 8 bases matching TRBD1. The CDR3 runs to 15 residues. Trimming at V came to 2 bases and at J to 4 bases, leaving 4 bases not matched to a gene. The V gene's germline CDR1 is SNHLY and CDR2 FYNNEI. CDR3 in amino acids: CASSEMGDRYNEQFF. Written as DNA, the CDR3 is TGTGCCAGCAGTGAAATGGGGGACAGGTACAATGAGCAGTTCTTC.

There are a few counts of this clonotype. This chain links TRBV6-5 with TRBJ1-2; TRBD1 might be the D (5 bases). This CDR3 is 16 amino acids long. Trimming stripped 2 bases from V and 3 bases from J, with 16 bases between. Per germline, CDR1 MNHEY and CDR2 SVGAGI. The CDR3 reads CASSYVMGGLDYGYTF. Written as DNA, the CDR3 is TGTGCCAGCAGTTACGTTATGGGGGGACTAGACTATGGCTACACCTTC.

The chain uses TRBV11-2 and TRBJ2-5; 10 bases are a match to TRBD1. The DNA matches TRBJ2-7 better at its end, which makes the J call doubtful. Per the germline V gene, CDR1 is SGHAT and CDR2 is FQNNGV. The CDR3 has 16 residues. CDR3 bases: TGTGCCAGCAGCTTAAGGACAGGGGGGGTGACCTACGAGCAGTACTTC. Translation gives CASSLRTGGVTYEQYF.

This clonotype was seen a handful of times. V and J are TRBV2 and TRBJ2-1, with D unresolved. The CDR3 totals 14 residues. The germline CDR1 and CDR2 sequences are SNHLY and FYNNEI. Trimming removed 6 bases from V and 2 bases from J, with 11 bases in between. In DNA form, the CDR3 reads TGTGCCAGCAGGATCGAGTGGGCCTACAATGAGCAGTTCTTC. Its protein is CASRIEWAYNEQFF.

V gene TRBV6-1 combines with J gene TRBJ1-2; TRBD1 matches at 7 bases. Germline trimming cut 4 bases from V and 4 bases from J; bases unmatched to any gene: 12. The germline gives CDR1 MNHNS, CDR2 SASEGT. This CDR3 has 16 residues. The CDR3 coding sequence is TGTGCCAGCAGTGCCGTTGACAGGGTTCTGGGCTATGGCTACACCTTC. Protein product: CASSAVDRVLGYGYTF.

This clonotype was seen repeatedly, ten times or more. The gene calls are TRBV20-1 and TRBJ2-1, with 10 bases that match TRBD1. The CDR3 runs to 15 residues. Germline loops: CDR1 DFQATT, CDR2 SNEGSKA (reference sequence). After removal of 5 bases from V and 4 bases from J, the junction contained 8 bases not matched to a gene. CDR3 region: CSAGNTGQGYNEQFF. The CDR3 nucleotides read TGCAGTGCTGGAAATACGGGACAGGGGTACAATGAGCAGTTCTTC.

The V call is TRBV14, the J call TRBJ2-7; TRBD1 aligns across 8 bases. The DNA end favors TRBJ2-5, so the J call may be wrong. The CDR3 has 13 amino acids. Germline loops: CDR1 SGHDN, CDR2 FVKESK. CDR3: CASSWDRTGTQYF. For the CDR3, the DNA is TGTGCCAGCAGCTGGGACAGGACGGGGACCCAGTACTTC.

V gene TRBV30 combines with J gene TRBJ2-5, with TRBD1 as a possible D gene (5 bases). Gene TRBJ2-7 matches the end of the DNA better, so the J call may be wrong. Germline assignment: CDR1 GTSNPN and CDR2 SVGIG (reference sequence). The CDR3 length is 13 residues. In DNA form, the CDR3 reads TGTGCCTGGAGTGTTGGCAGGGTAGGCGAGCAGTACTTC. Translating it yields CAWSVGRVGEQYF.

This CDR3 reads CAWSVLAENTEAFF. In DNA form, the CDR3 reads TGTGCCTGGAGTGTACTAGCAGAGAACACTGAAGCTTTCTTT. The chain uses TRBV30 and TRBJ1-1; D uncertain. CDR1 and CDR2 (germline): GTSNPN, SVGIG (reference sequence). CDR3 length: 14 residues. V shed 0 bases and J shed 1 base, with 9 bases lying between them.

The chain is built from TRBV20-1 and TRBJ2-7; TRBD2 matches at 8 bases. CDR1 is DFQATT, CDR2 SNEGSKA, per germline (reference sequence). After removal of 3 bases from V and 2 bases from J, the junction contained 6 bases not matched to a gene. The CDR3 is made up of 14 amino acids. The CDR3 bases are TGCAGTGCTAGTGTCTCCGGGGGGGCCTACGAGCAGTACTTC. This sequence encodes CSASVSGGAYEQYF.

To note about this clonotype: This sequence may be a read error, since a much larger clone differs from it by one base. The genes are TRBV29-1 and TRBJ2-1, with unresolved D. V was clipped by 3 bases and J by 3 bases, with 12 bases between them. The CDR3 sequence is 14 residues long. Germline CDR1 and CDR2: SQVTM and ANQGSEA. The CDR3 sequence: CSVEVGKGYNEQFF. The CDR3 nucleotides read TGCAGCGTTGAGGTGGGGAAGGGCTACAATGAGCAGTTCTTC.

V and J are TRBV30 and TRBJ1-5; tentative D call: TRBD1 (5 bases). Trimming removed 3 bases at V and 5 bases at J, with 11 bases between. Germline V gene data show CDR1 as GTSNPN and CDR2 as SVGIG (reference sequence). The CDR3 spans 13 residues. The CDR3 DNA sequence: TGTGCCTGGAGCAGGGAAGCGGATCAGCCCCAGCATTTT. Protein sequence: CAWSREADQPQHF.

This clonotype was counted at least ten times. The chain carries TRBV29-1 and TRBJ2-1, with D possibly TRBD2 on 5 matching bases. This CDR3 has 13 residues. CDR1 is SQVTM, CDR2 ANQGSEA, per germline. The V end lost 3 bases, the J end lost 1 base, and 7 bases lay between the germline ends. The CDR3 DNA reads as TGCAGCGTTGAGGGGAGATCCTACAATGAGCAGTTCTTC. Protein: CSVEGRSYNEQFF.

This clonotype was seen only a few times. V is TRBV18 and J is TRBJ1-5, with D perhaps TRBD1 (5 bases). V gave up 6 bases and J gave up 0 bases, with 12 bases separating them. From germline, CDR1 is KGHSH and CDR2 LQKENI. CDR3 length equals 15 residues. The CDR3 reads CASSSQGGSNQPQHF. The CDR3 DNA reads TGTGCCAGCTCGAGCCAGGGAGGTAGCAATCAGCCCCAGCATTTT.